This T cell receptor beta chain is from a study of cytomegalovirus exposure and HLA in healthy donors. Findings of the study overall: A prior analysis recorded that most TCR beta V segments were productive about 87% or about 30% of the time.

PCR was performed using 60 Vbeta and 13 Jbeta primers. The table came from immunoSEQ multiplex PCR; TCRdb's copy has only in-frame clones and leaves some out. Of under 150,000 clones in the sample, 82% were seen once. As regards this clone: Its antigen remains unidentified.

As for the donors, each was a healthy bone marrow donor. Germline V gives CDR1 SGHNT, CDR2 YENEEA. V lost 0 bases to trimming and J lost 13 bases, with 13 bases between them. This CDR3 has 13 residues. This chain connects TRBV11-3 to TRBJ2-1; D gene uncertain. The receptor was isolated from a woman aged 18-29 years in good health and CMV-seronegative. Sequences were obtained from PBMCs. The CDR3 nucleotides are TGTGCCAGCAGCTTAGATCTGCTGTCCACTCAGTTCTTC. It is translated as CASSLDLLSTQFF.